This TCR beta chain was observed in a study of T-cell memory formation after mild COVID-19. Study details: The two donors had largely donor-specific TCR clusters.

The 5'RACE method, run with constant-segment primers, produced TCR alpha and TCR beta cDNA libraries (carrying sample barcodes and UMIs). Each CDR3 protein gets one entry after TCRdb re-called the 5' RACE reads with MiXCR. This table holds 350,000 or so distinct CDR3 sequences, around 20% found once. Findings and limits, study-wide: In second-wave clones peaking day 37, SARS-CoV-2 specificity remained unconfirmed. Clones contracting day 15 to 85 were balanced CD4/CD8; later expanders leaned CD4+.

There are a few counts of this clonotype. Antigen: not known. The source is an adult woman who had mild COVID-19 (a few samples of this study predate the infection). Cell type and time point are not known. Sequenced input: PBMCs or a T cell subset sorted from them (not recorded which).

The DNA for the CDR3 is TGCGCCAGCAGCTTGACTCCCAGCAGACAGGGGTCCTACGAGCAGTACTTC. Protein: CASSLTPSRQGSYEQYF. The J gene is TRBJ2-7, the V gene TRBV5-1, with 8 bases fitting TRBD1. Losses at the gene ends were 1 base for V and 1 base for J; bases not matched to a gene: 10. Germline CDR1 and CDR2: SGHRS and YFSETQ. The CDR3 totals 17 residues.